Included here is one T cell receptor beta chain sequence, with context. Antigen: not known. The primer mix had 60 V beta and 13 J beta primers. The repertoire was sequenced with immunoSEQ multiplex PCR; TCRdb's copy has only in-frame clones and lacks some. The sample lists tens of thousands of clones, more than 75% seen once, with more than 8% in the top ten. This entry belongs to a study of glioma-infiltrating T cells after dendritic cell vaccination. Study-level points and caveats: Few patients contributed both blood and tumor specimens.

Germline V CDR1 and CDR2: SGDLS, YYNGEE. Deletions cut 0 bases from V and 10 bases from J, with 19 bases between. The CDR3 runs to 16 residues. The clonotype comes from a human donor with glioblastoma. The V call is TRBV9, the J call TRBJ1-4; D is unclear. The sample consisted of blood, taken before dendritic cell vaccination. CDR3 protein: CASSVGAEGARGKLFF. DNA for the CDR3: TGTGCCAGCAGCGTAGGGGCCGAGGGAGCCCGAGGAAAACTGTTTTTT.